This passage covers 20 T cell receptor beta chains from one sample sequenced in a study of T cells in Graves' hyperthyroidism and ophthalmopathy. Amplified regions were TCR beta CDR3 sequences from RNA transcripts. The study used the HTBI primer set for a first-round RT-PCR of the TCR CDR3. TCRdb reanalysed the multiplex PCR reads using MiXCR and keeps one entry per CDR3 protein. Among 250,000 to 400,000 distinct CDR3 sequences listed, around 13% were seen once. The specimen sequenced was blood. These receptors originate from a middle-aged woman with Graves' ophthalmopathy.

This clonotype was counted at least ten times. This rearrangement joins TRBV28 to TRBJ1-5; D call uncertain. The CDR3 totals 14 residues. V was clipped by 7 bases and J by 7 bases, with 17 bases between them. Germline V gene sequence: CDR1 MDHEN, CDR2 SYDVKM. CDR3 coding DNA: TGTGCCAGCACTCCTCCCCAACGGAGGCAGCCCCAGCATTTT. Translation: CASTPPQRRQPQHF.

Many counts were recorded for this clonotype. V is TRBV6-1 and J is TRBJ1-1; a possible D gene is TRBD1 (5 bases). This CDR3 spans 17 amino acids. CDR1 and CDR2 from the germline V gene are MNHNS and SASEGT. Trimming removed 5 bases at V and 1 base at J, with 20 bases between. DNA for the CDR3: TGTGCCAGCAGTCCCTCGCGGCCAGGGTCTACGAACACTGAAGCTTTCTTT. Translated, it gives CASSPSRPGSTNTEAFF.

This clonotype was counted ten times or more. This rearrangement joins TRBV28 to TRBJ1-2; no firm D call. Per germline, CDR1 MDHEN and CDR2 SYDVKM. There are 12 residues in the CDR3. Trimming took 6 bases from V and 4 from J, leaving 9 bases between them. The CDR3 protein is CASSLRSYGYTF. The DNA of the CDR3 is TGTGCCAGCAGCCTCAGATCCTATGGCTACACCTTC.

Regarding this clonotype: A read error may explain this, as a much larger clone is one base away. V is TRBV2 and J is TRBJ1-4; TRBD1 matches 7 bases. The J segment lost 10 bases and the V segment lost 6 bases, leaving 14 bases of the junction unmatched. The CDR3 runs 15 residues. Germline CDR1 is SNHLY and CDR2 is FYNNEI. CDR3 bases: TGTGCCAGCAGCGAACAGGGGAGTGAGAGTGGAAAACTGTTTTTT. Translation gives CASSEQGSESGKLFF.

The rearrangement joins TRBV5-1 to TRBJ2-5, with 11 bases identical to TRBD2. Germline V CDR1 and CDR2: SGHRS, YFSETQ. The CDR3 is made up of 15 amino acids. V lost 5 bases to trimming and J lost 2 bases; unmatched junction nucleotides: 5. DNA of the CDR3: TGCGCCAGCAGGGAGGGACTAGCGGCACAAGAGACCCAGTACTTC. Protein: CASREGLAAQETQYF.

The CDR3 loop reads CASSYTPDSFTYPQYF. In DNA form, the CDR3 reads TGTGCCAGCAGTTACACCCCGGACAGTTTCACCTACCCGCAGTACTTC. This rearrangement joins TRBV6-9 to TRBJ2-7, with D possibly being TRBD1 (6 bases). There are 16 residues in the CDR3. CDR1 is MNHGY and CDR2 is SVAAGI in the germline V gene. V shed 3 bases and J shed 9 bases, with 24 bases lying between them.

This clonotype was observed at least ten times. The chain employs TRBV25-1 and TRBJ2-3, with D perhaps matching TRBD1 or TRBD2 (6 bases each). This CDR3 has 16 amino acids. With 3 bases removed from V and 1 base from J, the gap between germline ends came to 14 bases. The V gene's germline CDR1 is MGHDK and CDR2 SYGVNS. CDR3 nucleotide sequence: TGTGCCAGCAGTGACACGAGGGGGGCTCGCACAGATACGCAGTATTTT. Translated: CASSDTRGARTDTQYF.

This chain joins TRBV20-1 and TRBJ2-1, with TRBD2 matching over 7 bases. CDR3 length: 16 amino acids. The trim removed 6 bases at V and 0 bases at J, leaving 11 bases unmatched. Looked up from germline, CDR1 is DFQATT and CDR2 is SNEGSKA (reference sequence). The CDR3 protein is CSARDPSGSSYNEQFF. The CDR3 coding sequence is TGCAGTGCCCGAGACCCTAGCGGTTCCTCCTACAATGAGCAGTTCTTC.

The chain carries TRBV24-1 and TRBJ1-2; D is undetermined. The V end lost 9 bases, the J end lost 7 bases, and 8 bases lay between the germline ends. The CDR3 totals 10 residues. CDR1 is KGHDR and CDR2 is SFDVKD in the germline V gene. Written as DNA, the CDR3 is TGTGCCACCCCCCGGTTTGGCTACACCTTC. This encodes CATPRFGYTF.

This clonotype was counted ten times or more. CDR3 sequence: CAISESHEQYF. DNA of the CDR3: TGTGCCATCAGTGAGTCACACGAGCAGTACTTC. The rearrangement uses TRBV10-3 and TRBJ2-7; D is uncertain. The length of the CDR3 is 11 residues. The ends were cut back, 0 bases at V and 5 bases at J, with 2 bases in the middle. Germline V gene lookup returns CDR1 ENHRY and CDR2 SYGVKD.

The V and J genes are TRBV2 and TRBJ2-3; D unresolved. The CDR3 covers 13 residues. V gave up 8 bases and J gave up 3 bases, with 12 bases separating them. Per the germline V gene, CDR1 is SNHLY and CDR2 is FYNNEI. In nucleotides, the CDR3 is TGTGCCAGCGCATTATGGGCGACAGATACGCAGTATTTT. Translation: CASALWATDTQYF.

The sample holds many counts of this clonotype. This chain joins TRBV29-1 and TRBJ2-1; weak D call: TRBD1 (6 bases). Trimming shortened V by 8 bases and J by 6 bases, and 20 bases separated the two germline ends. The germline gives CDR1 SQVTM, CDR2 ANQGSEA. This CDR3 spans 14 amino acids. CDR3 sequence: CSSRGRGHLNEQFF. The CDR3 nucleotides read TGCAGCTCCAGGGGTCGGGGACACCTCAATGAGCAGTTCTTC.

The V and J genes are TRBV20-1 and TRBJ2-7, with 10 bases matching TRBD2. Germline values: CDR1 DFQATT, CDR2 SNEGSKA (reference sequence). CDR3 length equals 15 residues. The V segment lost 0 bases and the J segment 5 bases; nucleotides outside the gene matches: 7. CDR3 DNA: TGCAGTGCTAGAGATTTCCGCCTAGCGGGAGACGAGCAGTACTTC. As protein: CSARDFRLAGDEQYF.

At least ten counts were recorded for this clonotype. The V call is TRBV20-1, the J call TRBJ2-7; the match to TRBD2 covers 8 bases. The junction had 0 bases not matched to a gene; V was cut back by 0 bases and J by 2 bases. Germline-derived CDR1 and CDR2 are DFQATT and SNEGSKA (reference sequence). This CDR3 comprises 13 residues. The CDR3 here is CSARDGRAYEQYF. CDR3 nucleotides: TGCAGTGCTAGAGACGGGAGGGCCTACGAGCAGTACTTC.

As for this clonotype: A much bigger clone sits one base away, suggesting this may be a read error. This chain joins TRBV7-2 and TRBJ1-5, with TRBD1 matching over 7 bases. This CDR3 contains 15 residues. Germline assignment: CDR1 SGHTA and CDR2 FQGNSA. The CDR3 region is CAISSTTGRDQPQHF. The DNA for the CDR3 is TGTGCCATCAGCTCGACGACAGGGAGAGATCAGCCCCAGCATTTT. Filled out from reference TRBV7-2 and TRBJ1-5, the complete variable domain reads GAGVSQSPSNKVTEKGKDVELRCDPISGHTALYWYRQSLGQGLEFLIYFQGNSAPDKSGLPSDRFSAERTGGSVSTLTIQRTQQEDSAVYLCAISSTTGRDQPQHFGDGTRLSIL.

This clonotype was counted ten times or more. The chain recombines TRBV7-9 with TRBJ2-7; TRBD1 matches at 8 bases. The germline V gene has CDR1 SEHNR and CDR2 FQNEAQ (reference sequence). There are 14 residues in the CDR3. V shed 5 bases and J 6 bases; nucleotides not matched to a gene: 9. The CDR3 region has the DNA TGTGCCAGCAGCCTTGCCTCGACAGGGGCCGAGCAGTACTTC. Translating it yields CASSLASTGAEQYF. The whole variable domain, remainder taken from reference TRBV7-9 and TRBJ2-7, is DTGVSQNPRHKITKRGQNVTFRCDPISEHNRLYWYRQTLGQGPEFLTYFQNEAQLEKSRLLSDRFSAERPKGSFSTLEIQRTEQGDSAMYLCASSLASTGAEQYFGPGTRLTVT.

The V and J genes are TRBV4-1 and TRBJ2-3; D is possibly TRBD1 or TRBD2 (5 bases each). There are 15 residues in the CDR3. The V gene lost 1 base and the J gene lost 4 bases, with 12 bases spanning the gap. In germline, CDR1 is MGHRA, CDR2 YSYEKL. The DNA for the CDR3 is TGCGCCAGCAGCCAAGGAGGGAGAGGGGCAGATACGCAGTATTTT. Protein: CASSQGGRGADTQYF.

This clonotype was seen ten or more times. The chain combines TRBV19 with TRBJ2-1, with 8 bases matching TRBD2. CDR3 length equals 16 residues. The junction had 9 bases not matched to a gene; V was cut back by 1 base and J by 7 bases. The germline CDR1 and CDR2 sequences are LNHDA and SQIVND (reference sequence). This CDR3 reads CASSIVPSGLGNEQFF. The CDR3 nucleotides read TGTGCCAGTAGTATAGTCCCTAGCGGGTTAGGGAATGAGCAGTTCTTC. The full variable domain, in which reference TRBV19 and TRBJ2-1 provide the parts outside the CDR3, is DGGITQSPKYLFRKEGQNVTLSCEQNLNHDAMYWYRQDPGQGLRLIYYSQIVNDFQKGDIAEGYSVSREKKESFPLTVTSAQKNPTAFYLCASSIVPSGLGNEQFFGPGTRLTVL.

On this clonotype: A much larger clone differs by one base, so this may be a read error. The CDR3 loop reads CASSFPGLAGINEQFF. In nucleotides, the CDR3 is TGTGCCAGCAGCTTTCCGGGACTAGCGGGAATAAATGAGCAGTTCTTC. This chain uses TRBV7-8 with TRBJ2-1, with 13 bases identical to TRBD2. Germline assignment: CDR1 SGHVS and CDR2 FQNEAQ. This CDR3 is 16 amino acids long. V dropped 3 bases and J dropped 7; count of bases not matched to a gene: 6.

There are many counts of this clonotype. The V call is TRBV6-2 or TRBV6-3, the J call TRBJ2-2, with D perhaps TRBD1 or TRBD2 (5 bases each). The V and J ends lost 5 bases and 4 bases respectively, with 20 bases between them. The length of the CDR3 is 17 residues. Germline V gene data show CDR1 as MNHEY and CDR2 as SVGEGT. This CDR3 is CASSKAGTVIGTGELFF. CDR3 bases: TGTGCCAGCAGTAAAGCCGGGACGGTGATTGGCACCGGGGAGCTGTTTTTT.